This TCR beta chain stems from a study of regulatory T cells in long-lasting Graves disease. iRepertoire HTBI primers and Arm-PCR of CDR3 regions built TCR beta libraries. Each CDR3 protein gets one entry after TCRdb re-called the multiplex PCR reads with MiXCR. The sample records about 350,000 distinct CDR3 sequences, 16% being singletons. This clonotype came up many times. Time point indicated: newly diagnosed GD, antithyroid drugs for less than 3 months. Construction of the TCR library relied on RNA isolated from PBMCs. CDR1 and CDR2 (germline): GTSNPN, SVGIG (reference sequence). V lost 3 bases and J lost 6, with 15 bases in between. The CDR3 extends over 14 amino acids. The sample was also reused in another study, on T cells in Graves' hyperthyroidism and ophthalmopathy. As reported in that work: In the first-round RT-PCR of the TCR CDR3, the HTBI primer set was used.

This TCR was sampled from a man between 35 and 55 years old with Graves disease. The sample here was peripheral blood mononuclear cells (PBMCs), taken at new diagnosis, from a patient treated with antithyroid drugs. This sequence joins TRBV30 and TRBJ2-1; D is possibly TRBD1 or TRBD2 (6 bases each). The CDR3 loop reads CAWRGGFLGNEQFF. For the CDR3, the DNA is TGTGCCTGGAGAGGGGGGTTTCTAGGCAATGAGCAGTTCTTC.